This T cell receptor beta chain was identified during a study of blood T cells in healthy people across ages. Note on this clonotype: The antigen remains unidentified.

Peripheral blood, around 9.4 milliliters per donor, was collected. Each sample yielded at least 7 million isolated PBMCs. With a J-beta primer mix and a sample-barcoded 5' primer, a second PCR ran about 6 to 11 cycles. Using its own MiXCR run on the 5' RACE reads, TCRdb lists one record per CDR3 protein. Altogether some 700,000 distinct CDR3 sequences are present, approximately 39% being singletons, with the ten largest covering 20% to 25%. Germline CDR1 is DFQATT and CDR2 is SNEGSKA (reference sequence). This CDR3 has 12 amino acids. J gave up 3 bases and V 8 bases, and 5 bases lay outside the gene matches. General study results and limits: Percentage of naive T cells showed a strong correlation with TCR beta diversity.

The receptor comes from a woman aged 55-69 years in good health. The chain carries TRBV20-1 and TRBJ2-5; 8 bases align to TRBD2. The sample consisted of blood. The CDR3 reads CSFELAEETQYF. As DNA, the CDR3 is TGCAGTTTCGAACTAGCGGAAGAGACCCAGTACTTC.